What follows are 9 T cell receptor beta chains derived from one specimen sequenced in a study of siplizumab effects on memory and regulatory T cells. Repertoires were generated with immunoSEQ multiplex PCR, while TCRdb's copy carries only in-frame clones and drops some. The table shows some 100,000 clones, with roughly 94% occurring only once. Sequencing used Tregs sorted from blood. Receptors were obtained from a human donor in good health.

The rearrangement joins TRBV19 to TRBJ1-2; the D is unclear. Trimming took off 8 bases at V and 6 bases at J, with 25 bases between the two ends. The CDR3 is 16 residues long. CDR1 and CDR2 from the germline V gene are LNHDA and SQIVND (reference sequence). The CDR3 sequence: CASASIPRRGHHGYTF. Here the CDR3 DNA reads TGTGCCAGTGCGAGTATACCTCGACGGGGTCATCATGGCTACACCTTC.

This chain uses TRBV5-6 with TRBJ2-5; the match to TRBD2 covers 11 bases. V shed 0 bases and J 1 base; nucleotides not matched to a gene: 5. CDR3 length: 17 residues. Germline assignment: CDR1 SGHDT and CDR2 YYEEEE. The CDR3 nucleotides are TGTGCCAGCAGCTTGGCGGCCGGGACTAGCGGCCAAGAGACCCAGTACTTC. This sequence encodes CASSLAAGTSGQETQYF.

This chain uses TRBV28 with TRBJ2-7; 9 bases match TRBD1. Germline CDR1 and CDR2: MDHEN and SYDVKM. The CDR3 sequence is 15 residues long. V dropped 4 bases and J dropped 4; count of bases not matched to a gene: 8. In DNA, the CDR3 is TGTGCCAGCAGTTCCTACAGGGGGCGAAGATACGAGCAGTACTTC. Amino acids: CASSSYRGRRYEQYF.

The chain recombines TRBV9 with TRBJ2-7; D call uncertain. Germline CDR1 and CDR2: SGDLS and YYNGEE. V was clipped by 2 bases and J by 5 bases, with 17 bases between them. This CDR3 contains 15 residues. In DNA, the CDR3 is TGTGCCAGCAGCGTTGCAGAAGGTTCTGTCGACGAGCAGTACTTC. Encoded protein: CASSVAEGSVDEQYF.

As for this clone: Germline and junction disagree at one end, which may indicate a read error. The same CDR3 is also encoded by other DNA sequences in this sample. V gene TRBV9 combines with J gene TRBJ1-1, with D possibly TRBD1 on 5 matching bases. The germline gives CDR1 SGDLS, CDR2 YYNGEE. The CDR3 is 15 residues long. The CDR3 nucleotides read TGTGCCAGCAGCGGAAGGGGTGAGGTGAACACTGAAGCCTTCTTT. Protein sequence: CASSGRGEVNTEAFF.

The CDR3 nucleotides read TGTGCCAGCAGGGGGACGGGGAGGAACACTGAAGCTTTCTTT. Its protein product is CASRGTGRNTEAFF. This rearrangement joins TRBV6-1 to TRBJ1-1; TRBD1 might be the D (5 bases). Trimming pared 6 bases from V and 1 base from J, leaving 12 bases between. Looked up from germline, CDR1 is MNHNS and CDR2 is SASEGT. The CDR3 length is 14 residues.

The chain recombines TRBV10-1 with TRBJ2-1; 15 bases agree with TRBD2. J lost 6 bases, V lost 6 bases, and 6 bases had no gene match. Per germline, CDR1 WNHNN and CDR2 SYGVQD (reference sequence). This CDR3 is 16 amino acids long. The DNA for the CDR3 is TGCGCCAGCAGCCCCGGGACTAGCGGGAGGAGCAATGAGCAGTTCTTC. Its protein product is CASSPGTSGRSNEQFF.

The gene calls are TRBV7-8 and TRBJ2-4; 9 bases match TRBD1. The V segment lost 5 bases and the J segment 6 bases; nucleotides outside the gene matches: 5. The length of the CDR3 is 14 residues. Looked up from germline, CDR1 is SGHVS and CDR2 is FQNEAQ. The CDR3 loop is CASSGRDRVNIQYF. Here the CDR3 DNA reads TGTGCCAGCAGCGGCCGGGACAGGGTAAACATTCAGTACTTC.

This rearrangement joins TRBV16 to TRBJ1-3; D is unresolved. V lost 4 bases and J 2 bases, leaving 9 bases between the germline ends. CDR3 size: 14 residues. Germline V gene sequence: CDR1 KGHSY, CDR2 FQNENV. CDR3 region: CASSPQHAGNTIYF. The DNA for the CDR3 is TGTGCCAGCAGCCCCCAACACGCTGGAAACACCATATATTTT.